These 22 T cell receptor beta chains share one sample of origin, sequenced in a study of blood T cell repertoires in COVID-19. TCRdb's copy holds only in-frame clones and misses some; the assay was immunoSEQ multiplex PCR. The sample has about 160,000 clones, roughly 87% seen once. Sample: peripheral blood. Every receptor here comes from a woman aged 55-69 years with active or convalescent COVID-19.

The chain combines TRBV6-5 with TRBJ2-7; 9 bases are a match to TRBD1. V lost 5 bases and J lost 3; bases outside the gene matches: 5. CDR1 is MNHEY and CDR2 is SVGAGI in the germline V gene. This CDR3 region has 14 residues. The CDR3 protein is CASSRSGQGYEQYF. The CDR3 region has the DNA TGTGCCAGCAGTCGCTCGGGACAGGGCTACGAGCAGTACTTC.

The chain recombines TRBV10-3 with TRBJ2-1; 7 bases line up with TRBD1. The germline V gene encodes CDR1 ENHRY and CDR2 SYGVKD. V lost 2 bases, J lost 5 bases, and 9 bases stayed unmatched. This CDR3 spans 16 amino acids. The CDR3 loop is CAISERGPGDNNEQFF. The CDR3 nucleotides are TGTGCCATCAGTGAGAGGGGGCCAGGGGACAACAATGAGCAGTTCTTC.

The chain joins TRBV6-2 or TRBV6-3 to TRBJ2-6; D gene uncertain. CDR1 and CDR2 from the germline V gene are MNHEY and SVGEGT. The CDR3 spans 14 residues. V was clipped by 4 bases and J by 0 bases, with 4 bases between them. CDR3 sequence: CASSFLSGANVLTF. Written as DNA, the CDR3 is TGTGCCAGCAGTTTTCTCTCTGGGGCCAACGTCCTGACTTTC.

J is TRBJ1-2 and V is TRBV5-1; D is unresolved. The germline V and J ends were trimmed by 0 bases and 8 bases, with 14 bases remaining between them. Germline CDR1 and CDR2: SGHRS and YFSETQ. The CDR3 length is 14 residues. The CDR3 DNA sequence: TGCGCCAGCAGCTTGGCGGCCGGAACGGGGGGCTACACCTTC. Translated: CASSLAAGTGGYTF.

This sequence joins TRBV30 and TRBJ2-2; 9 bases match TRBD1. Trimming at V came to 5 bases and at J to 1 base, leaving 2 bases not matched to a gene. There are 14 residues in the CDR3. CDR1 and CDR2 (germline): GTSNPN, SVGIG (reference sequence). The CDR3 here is CAWPGQGNTGELFF. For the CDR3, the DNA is TGTGCCTGGCCGGGACAGGGGAACACCGGGGAGCTGTTTTTT. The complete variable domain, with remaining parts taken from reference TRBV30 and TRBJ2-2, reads SQTIHQWPATLVQPVGSPLSLECTVEGTSNPNLYWYRQAAGRGLQLLFYSVGIGQISSEVPQNLSASRPQDRQFILSSKKLLLSDSGFYLCAWPGQGNTGELFFGEGSRLTVL.

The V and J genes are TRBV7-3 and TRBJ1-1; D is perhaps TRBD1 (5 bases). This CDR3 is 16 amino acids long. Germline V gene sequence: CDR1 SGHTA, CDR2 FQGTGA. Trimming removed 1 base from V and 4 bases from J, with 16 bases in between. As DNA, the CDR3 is TGTGCCAGCAGCTTAAGTAGGGCAGGGCTAGGCACTGAAGCTTTCTTT. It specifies CASSLSRAGLGTEAFF. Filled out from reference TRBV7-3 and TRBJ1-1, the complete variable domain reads GAGVSQTPSNKVTEKGKYVELRCDPISGHTALYWYRQSLGQGPEFLIYFQGTGAADDSGLPNDRFFAVRPEGSVSTLKIQRTERGDSAVYLCASSLSRAGLGTEAFFGQGTRLTVV.

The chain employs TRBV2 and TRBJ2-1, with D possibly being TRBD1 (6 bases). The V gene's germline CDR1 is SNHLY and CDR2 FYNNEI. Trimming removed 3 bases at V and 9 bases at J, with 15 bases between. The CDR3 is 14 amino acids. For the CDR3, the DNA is TGTGCCAGCAGTGAGGGAACAGGGTACGGTGAGCAGTTCTTC. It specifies CASSEGTGYGEQFF.

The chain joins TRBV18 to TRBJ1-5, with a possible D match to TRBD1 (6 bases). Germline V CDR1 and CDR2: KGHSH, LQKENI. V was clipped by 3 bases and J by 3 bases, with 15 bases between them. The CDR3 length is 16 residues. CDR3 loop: CASSPNAGADNQPQHF. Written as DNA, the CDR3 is TGTGCCAGCTCACCGAATGCGGGGGCCGACAATCAGCCCCAGCATTTT.

The CDR3 spells CASSLIGRGTDTQYF. CDR3 nucleotides: TGTGCCAGCAGCTTAATTGGGCGGGGGACGGATACGCAGTATTTT. The chain recombines TRBV7-2 with TRBJ2-3, with 7 nucleotides matching TRBD2. CDR1 and CDR2 (germline): SGHTA, FQGNSA. This CDR3 contains 15 residues. V shed 2 bases, J shed 6 bases, and the junction held 8 bases outside the gene matches.

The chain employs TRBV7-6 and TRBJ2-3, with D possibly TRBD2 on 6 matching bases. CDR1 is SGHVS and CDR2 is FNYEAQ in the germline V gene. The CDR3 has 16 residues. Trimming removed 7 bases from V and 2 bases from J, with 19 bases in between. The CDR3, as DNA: TGTGCCAGCACCAGCCTACTAGGCGGGGACACAGATACGCAGTATTTT. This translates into CASTSLLGGDTDTQYF.

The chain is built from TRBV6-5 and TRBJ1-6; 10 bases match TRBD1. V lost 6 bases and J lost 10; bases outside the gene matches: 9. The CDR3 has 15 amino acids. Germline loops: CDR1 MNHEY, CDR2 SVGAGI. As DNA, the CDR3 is TGTGCCAGCAGACGTCGACAGGGGGCAAAGTCACCCCTCCACTTT. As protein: CASRRRQGAKSPLHF.

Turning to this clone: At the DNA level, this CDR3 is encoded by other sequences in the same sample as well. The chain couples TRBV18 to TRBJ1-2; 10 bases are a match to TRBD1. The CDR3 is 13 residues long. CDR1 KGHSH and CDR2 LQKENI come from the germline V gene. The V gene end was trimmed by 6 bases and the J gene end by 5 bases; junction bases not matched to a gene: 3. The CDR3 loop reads CASSPGQGYGYTF. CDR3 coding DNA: TGTGCCAGCTCCCCGGGACAGGGGTATGGCTACACCTTC. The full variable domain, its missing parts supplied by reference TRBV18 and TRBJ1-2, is NAGVMQNPRHLVRRRGQEARLRCSPMKGHSHVYWYRQLPEEGLKFMVYLQKENIIDESGMPKERFSAEFPKEGPSILRIQQVVRGDSAAYFCASSPGQGYGYTFGSGTRLTVV.

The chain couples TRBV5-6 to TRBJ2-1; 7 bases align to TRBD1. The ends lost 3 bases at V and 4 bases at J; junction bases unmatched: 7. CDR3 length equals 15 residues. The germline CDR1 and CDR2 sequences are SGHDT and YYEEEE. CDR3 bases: TGTGCCAGCAGCTCGCTTGGGACAGTTTACAATGAGCAGTTCTTC. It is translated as CASSSLGTVYNEQFF.

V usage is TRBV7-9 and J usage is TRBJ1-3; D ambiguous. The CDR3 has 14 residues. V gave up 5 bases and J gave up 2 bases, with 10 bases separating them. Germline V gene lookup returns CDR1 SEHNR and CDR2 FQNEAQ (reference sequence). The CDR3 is CASSALGTGNTIYF. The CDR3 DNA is TGTGCCAGCAGCGCCCTAGGTACTGGAAACACCATATATTTT. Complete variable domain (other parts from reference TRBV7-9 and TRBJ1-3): DTGVSQNPRHKITKRGQNVTFRCDPISEHNRLYWYRQTLGQGPEFLTYFQNEAQLEKSRLLSDRFSAERPKGSFSTLEIQRTEQGDSAMYLCASSALGTGNTIYFGEGSWLTVV.

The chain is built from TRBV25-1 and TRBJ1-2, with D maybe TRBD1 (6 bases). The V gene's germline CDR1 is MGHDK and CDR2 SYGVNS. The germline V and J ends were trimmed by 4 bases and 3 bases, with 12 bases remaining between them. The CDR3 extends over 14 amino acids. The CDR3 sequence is CASSGLGAHYGYTF. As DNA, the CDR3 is TGTGCCAGCAGTGGGCTGGGGGCGCACTATGGCTACACCTTC.

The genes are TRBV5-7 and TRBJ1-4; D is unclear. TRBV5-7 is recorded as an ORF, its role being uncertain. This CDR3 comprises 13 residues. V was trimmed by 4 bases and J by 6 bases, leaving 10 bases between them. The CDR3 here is CASSPASDEKLFF. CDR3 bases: TGTGCCAGCAGCCCCGCCAGTGATGAAAAACTGTTTTTT.

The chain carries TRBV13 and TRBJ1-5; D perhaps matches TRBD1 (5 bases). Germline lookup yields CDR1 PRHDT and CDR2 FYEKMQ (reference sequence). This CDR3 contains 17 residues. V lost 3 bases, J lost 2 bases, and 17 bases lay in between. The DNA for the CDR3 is TGTGCCAGCAGCTTGCCCGAATGGGGCGGAGGCAATCAGCCCCAGCATTTT. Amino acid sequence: CASSLPEWGGGNQPQHF.

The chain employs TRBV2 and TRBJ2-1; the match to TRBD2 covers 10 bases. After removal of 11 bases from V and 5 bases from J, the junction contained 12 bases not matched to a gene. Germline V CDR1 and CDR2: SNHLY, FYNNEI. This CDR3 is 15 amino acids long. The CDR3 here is CASTLRTSGNNEQFF. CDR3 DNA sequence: TGTGCCTCGACGTTACGGACTAGCGGTAACAATGAGCAGTTCTTC.

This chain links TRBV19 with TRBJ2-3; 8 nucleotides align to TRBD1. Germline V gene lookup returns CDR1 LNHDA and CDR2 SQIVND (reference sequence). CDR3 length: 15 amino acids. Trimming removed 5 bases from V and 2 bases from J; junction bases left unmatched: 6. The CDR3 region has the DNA TGTGCCAGTAGTGTTACAGGGGGATACACAGATACGCAGTATTTT. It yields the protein CASSVTGGYTDTQYF.

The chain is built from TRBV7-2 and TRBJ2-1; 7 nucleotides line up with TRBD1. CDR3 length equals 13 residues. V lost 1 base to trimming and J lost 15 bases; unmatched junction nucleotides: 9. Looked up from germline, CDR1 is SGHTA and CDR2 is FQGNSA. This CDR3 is CASSLGMDRYLFF. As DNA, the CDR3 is TGTGCCAGCAGCTTAGGTATGGACAGGTACCTGTTCTTC.

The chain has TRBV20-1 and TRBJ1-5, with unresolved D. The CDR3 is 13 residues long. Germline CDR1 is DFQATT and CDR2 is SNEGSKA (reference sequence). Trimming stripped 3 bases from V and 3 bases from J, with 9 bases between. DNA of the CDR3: TGCAGTGCTAGTGGCACGGTCAATCAGCCCCAGCATTTT. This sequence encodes CSASGTVNQPQHF.

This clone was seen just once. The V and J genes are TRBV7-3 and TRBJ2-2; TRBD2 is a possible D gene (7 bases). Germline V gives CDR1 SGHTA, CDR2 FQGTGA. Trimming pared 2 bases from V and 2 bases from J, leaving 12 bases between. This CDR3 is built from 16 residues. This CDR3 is CASSLLGGANTGELFF. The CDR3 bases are TGTGCCAGCAGCTTACTAGGGGGGGCAAACACCGGGGAGCTGTTTTTT.